There are a few counts of the clone carrying this TCR beta chain. This entry comes from a study of T cells after yellow fever vaccination. Each CDR3 protein gets one entry after TCRdb re-called the 5' RACE reads with MiXCR. The sample has about 220,000 distinct CDR3 sequences; less than 7.5% are singletons. Sequencing was performed on CD4+ T cells sorted from PBMCs, taken on the day of the yellow fever booster vaccination. The sequence derives from a man aged 25-45 years who received the YFV17D yellow fever vaccine.

CDR3 amino acids: CSAIGGPGGEAFF. The CDR3 region has the DNA TGCAGTGCCATCGGGGGACCCGGGGGTGAAGCTTTCTTT. This rearrangement joins TRBV20-1 to TRBJ1-1; maybe TRBD1 (5 bases). The CDR3 totals 13 residues. CDR1 DFQATT and CDR2 SNEGSKA come from the germline V gene (reference sequence). Trimming shortened V by 6 bases and J by 7 bases, and 18 bases separated the two germline ends.